In this sample, the clone carrying this TCR beta chain turned up a few times. No antigen is known for it. The data originate from a study of cytomegalovirus exposure and HLA in healthy donors. J lost 2 bases, V lost 6 bases, and 4 bases had no gene match. Per the germline V gene, CDR1 is LNHDA and CDR2 is SQIVND (reference sequence). The CDR3 extends over 15 amino acids. 13 Jbeta primers and 60 Vbeta primers were used for the PCR. Sequencing was performed with immunoSEQ multiplex PCR; in TCRdb, only in-frame clones are kept and a portion is missing. The sample records 90,000 to 140,000 clones, around 15% being singletons. Whole-study results and caveats: Productive status was seen about 90% or about 30% of the time for most TCR beta V segments in an earlier analysis. Reported findings show TCR beta sequences accurately forecast HLA-A and HLA-B alleles in most subjects.

The sample was PBMCs. The J gene is TRBJ2-2, the V gene TRBV19, with TRBD2 matching over 9 bases. The clonotype comes from a female donor in good health and CMV-seronegative. The CDR3: CASRVAGANTGELFF. The CDR3 bases are TGTGCCAGTAGAGTAGCGGGAGCCAACACCGGGGAGCTGTTTTTT.